This TCR beta chain was captured by sequencing in a study of response to subunit inactivated influenza vaccine (dated by TCRdb to the late 2010s). Background on the whole study: Deep quantitative T cell receptor repertoire profiling was used in the study to track responses to a trivalent subunit inactivated influenza vaccine.

For this clonotype: Its antigen has not been determined. The input lacks base qualities; no much larger clone sits a single base away.

The CDR3 has 15 amino acids, counting the end cysteine and phenylalanine. Here the CDR3 DNA is all that survives: 45 bases in frame from base 1. For CDR1 and CDR2, the germline V gene lists SGHTA and FQGNSA. The germline ends are 13 bases apart after V is trimmed by 1 base and J by 4 bases. The library was made by RT-PCR. The sequencing machine was an Illumina HiSeq 2500. Starting from the raw public reads, TCRdb applied fastp trimming at Q25, assembled clones with MiXCR and retained in-frame beta chains. Rows are combined by CDR3 protein, so each entry shows the most common genes and DNA. The sample table contains about 540,000 distinct CDR3 sequences; only one count was recorded for 11% to 15% of them. The top ten clones comprise 11% of the sample. Broader findings and caveats from the paper: The authors proposed that each seasonal influenza vaccination may bring in only a limited number of new T cells.

The chain links TRBV7-2 with TRBJ1-1; the D gene is perhaps TRBD1, on 6 matching bases. This TCR was recovered from a man aged 50-60 years who received an inactivated influenza vaccine. Donor details come from another sample of the same person, matched by shared clones. The input for sequencing was PBMCs from blood, taken 11 to 12 days after vaccination. The CDR3 protein sequence reads: CASSLGGLFVTEAFF. The nucleotide sequence reads as follows: TGTGCCAGCAGCTTAGGGGGGCTATTCGTCACTGAAGCTTTCTTT.